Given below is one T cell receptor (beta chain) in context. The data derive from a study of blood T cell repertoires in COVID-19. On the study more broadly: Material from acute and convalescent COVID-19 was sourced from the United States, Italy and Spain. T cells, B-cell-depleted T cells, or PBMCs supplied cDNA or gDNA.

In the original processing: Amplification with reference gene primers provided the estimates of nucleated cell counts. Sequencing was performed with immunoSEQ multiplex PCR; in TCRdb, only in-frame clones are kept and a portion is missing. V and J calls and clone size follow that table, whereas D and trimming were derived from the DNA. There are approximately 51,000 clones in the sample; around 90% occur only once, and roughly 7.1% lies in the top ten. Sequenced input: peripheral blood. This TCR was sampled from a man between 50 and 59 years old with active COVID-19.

The CDR3 reads CASSPGQGKYNEQFF. In nucleotides, the CDR3 is TGTGCCAGCAGCCCAGGACAGGGAAAGTACAATGAGCAGTTCTTC. V and J are TRBV7-2 and TRBJ2-1; 8 bases match TRBD1. Per the germline V gene, CDR1 is SGHTA and CDR2 is FQGNSA. V shed 5 bases, J shed 4 bases, and the junction held 7 bases outside the gene matches. CDR3 length: 15 amino acids.